The 2 T cell receptor beta chains listed next were all sequenced from one sample in a study of cytomegalovirus exposure and HLA in healthy donors. Primers: 60 Vbeta forward and 13 Jbeta reverse. Clones were sequenced by immunoSEQ multiplex PCR, and TCRdb holds only the in-frame ones, with some missing. Of 100,000 to 150,000 clones in the sample, roughly three quarters were seen once. The sequenced sample was PBMCs. The origin of the receptors is a male donor in good health and CMV-seronegative.

J is TRBJ2-5 and V is TRBV7-8; D might be TRBD1 (6 bases). The CDR3 is made up of 16 amino acids. The V end was cut by 2 bases, the J end by 6 bases, with 19 bases between. Germline V gene data show CDR1 as SGHVS and CDR2 as FQNEAQ. DNA of the CDR3: TGTGCCAGCAGCTTAACGGGGACAAATGGGGAAAAGACCCAGTACTTC. Translated, it gives CASSLTGTNGEKTQYF. The variable domain in full, with the rest retrieved from reference TRBV7-8 and TRBJ2-5, is GAGVSQSPRYKVAKRGQDVALRCDPISGHVSLFWYQQALGQGPEFLTYFQNEAQLDKSGLPSDRFFAERPEGSVSTLKIQRTQQEDSAVYLCASSLTGTNGEKTQYFGPGTRLLVL.

The chain links TRBV7-6 to TRBJ2-5; TRBD2 is a possible D gene (6 bases). Trimming stripped 7 bases from V and 0 bases from J, with 9 bases between. Germline-derived CDR1 and CDR2 are SGHVS and FNYEAQ. The CDR3 extends over 13 amino acids. DNA for the CDR3: TGTGCCAGCACCAGGGACTACCAAGAGACCCAGTACTTC. Translating it yields CASTRDYQETQYF.